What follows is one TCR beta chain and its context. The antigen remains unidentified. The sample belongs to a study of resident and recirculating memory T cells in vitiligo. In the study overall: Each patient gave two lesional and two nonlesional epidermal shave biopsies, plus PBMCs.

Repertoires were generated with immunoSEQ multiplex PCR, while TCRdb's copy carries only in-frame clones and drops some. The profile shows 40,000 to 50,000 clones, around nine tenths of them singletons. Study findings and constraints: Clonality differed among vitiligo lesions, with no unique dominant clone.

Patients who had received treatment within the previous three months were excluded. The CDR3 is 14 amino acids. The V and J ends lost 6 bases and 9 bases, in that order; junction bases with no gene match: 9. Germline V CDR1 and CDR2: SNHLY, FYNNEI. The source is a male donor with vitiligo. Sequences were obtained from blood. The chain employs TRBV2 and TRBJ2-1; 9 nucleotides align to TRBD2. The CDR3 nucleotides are TGTGCCAGCAGGTTAGCGGGGGATCGGAGTGAGCAGTTCTTC. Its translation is CASRLAGDRSEQFF. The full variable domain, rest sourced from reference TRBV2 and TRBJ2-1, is EPEVTQTPSHQVTQMGQEVILRCVPISNHLYFYWYRQILGQKVEFLVSFYNNEISEKSEIFDDQFSVERPDGSNFTLKIRSTKLEDSAMYFCASRLAGDRSEQFFGPGTRLTVL.